This T cell receptor (delta chain) was recovered during a study of gamma-delta chains in newborns, infants, children. The CDR3 consists of 22 residues. V was shortened by 2 bases and J by 0 bases, with 23 bases between the two germline ends. Germline V gene lookup returns CDR1 TSWWSYY and CDR2 QGS. TCRdb re-called the reads with CATT. Of thousands of delta-chain clones in the sample, 40% to 60% were seen once. The rearrangement links TRDV1 to TRDJ3; D perhaps matches TRDD2 (6 bases). The sample was blood. The TCR sequence derives from a child who received the measles vaccine. The CDR3 loop is CALGEIPIERFFYSWDTRQMFF. For the CDR3, the DNA is TGTGCTCTTGGGGAAATTCCTATCGAGAGATTCTTTTACTCCTGGGACACCCGACAGATGTTTTTC.